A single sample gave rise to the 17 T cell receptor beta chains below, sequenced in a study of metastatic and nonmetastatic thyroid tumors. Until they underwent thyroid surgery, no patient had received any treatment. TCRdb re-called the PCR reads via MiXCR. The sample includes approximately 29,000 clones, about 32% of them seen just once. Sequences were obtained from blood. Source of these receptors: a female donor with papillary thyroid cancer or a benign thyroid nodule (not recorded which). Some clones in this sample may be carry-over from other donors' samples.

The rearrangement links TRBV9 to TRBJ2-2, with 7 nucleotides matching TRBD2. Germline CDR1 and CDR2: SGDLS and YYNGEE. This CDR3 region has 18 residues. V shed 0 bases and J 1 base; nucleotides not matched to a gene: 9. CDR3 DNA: TGTGCCAGCAGCGTAGTGGCTATCGGGAGGAAGAACACCGGGGAGCTGTTTTTT. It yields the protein CASSVVAIGRKNTGELFF.

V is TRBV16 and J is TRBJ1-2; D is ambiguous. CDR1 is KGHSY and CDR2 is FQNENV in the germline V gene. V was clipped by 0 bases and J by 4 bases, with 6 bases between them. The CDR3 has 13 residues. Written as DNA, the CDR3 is TGTGCCAGCAGCCAATCCCGGGGCTATGGCTACACCTTC. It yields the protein CASSQSRGYGYTF.

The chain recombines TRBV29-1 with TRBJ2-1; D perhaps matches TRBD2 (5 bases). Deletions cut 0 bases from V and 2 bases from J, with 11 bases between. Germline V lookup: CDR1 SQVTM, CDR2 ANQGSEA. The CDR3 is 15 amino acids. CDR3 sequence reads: CSVEEGVCAYNEQFF. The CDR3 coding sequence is TGCAGCGTTGAAGAGGGAGTGTGCGCCTACAATGAGCAGTTCTTC.

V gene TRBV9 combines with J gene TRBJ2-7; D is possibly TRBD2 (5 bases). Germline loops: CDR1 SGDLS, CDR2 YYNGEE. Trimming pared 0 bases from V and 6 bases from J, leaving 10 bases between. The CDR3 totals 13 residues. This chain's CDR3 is CASSVGVGVEQYF. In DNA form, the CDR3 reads TGTGCCAGCAGCGTAGGGGTCGGGGTCGAGCAGTACTTC.

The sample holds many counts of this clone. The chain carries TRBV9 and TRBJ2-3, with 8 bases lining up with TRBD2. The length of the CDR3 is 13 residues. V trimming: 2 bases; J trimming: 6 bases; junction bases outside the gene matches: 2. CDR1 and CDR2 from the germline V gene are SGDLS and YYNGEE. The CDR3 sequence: CASSVSGSDTQYF. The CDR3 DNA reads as TGTGCCAGCAGCGTCAGCGGGAGCGATACGCAGTATTTT.

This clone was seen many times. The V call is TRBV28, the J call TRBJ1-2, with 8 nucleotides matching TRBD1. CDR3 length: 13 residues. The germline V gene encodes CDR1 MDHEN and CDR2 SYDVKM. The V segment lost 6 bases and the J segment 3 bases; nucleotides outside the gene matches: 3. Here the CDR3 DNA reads TGTGCCAGCAGCGCAGGGGGCGACTATGGCTACACCTTC. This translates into CASSAGGDYGYTF.

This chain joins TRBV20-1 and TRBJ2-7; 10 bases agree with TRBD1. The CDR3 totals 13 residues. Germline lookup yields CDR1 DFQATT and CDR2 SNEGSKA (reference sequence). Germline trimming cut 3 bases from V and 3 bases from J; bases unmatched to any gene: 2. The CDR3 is CSARGQGYYEQYF. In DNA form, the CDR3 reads TGCAGTGCTAGGGGACAGGGGTACTACGAGCAGTACTTC.

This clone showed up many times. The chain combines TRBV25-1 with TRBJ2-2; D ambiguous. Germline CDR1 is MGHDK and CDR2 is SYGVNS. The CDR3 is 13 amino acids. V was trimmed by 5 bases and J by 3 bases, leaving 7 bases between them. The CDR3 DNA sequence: TGTGCCAGCAGTCTAAGGGACACCGGGGAGCTGTTTTTT. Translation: CASSLRDTGELFF.

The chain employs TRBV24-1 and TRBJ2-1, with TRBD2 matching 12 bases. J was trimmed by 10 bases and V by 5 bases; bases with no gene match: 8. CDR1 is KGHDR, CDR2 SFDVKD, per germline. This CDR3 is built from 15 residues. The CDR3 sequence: CATSAMTSGRHEQFF. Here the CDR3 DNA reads TGTGCCACCAGTGCGATGACTAGCGGGAGACACGAGCAGTTCTTC.

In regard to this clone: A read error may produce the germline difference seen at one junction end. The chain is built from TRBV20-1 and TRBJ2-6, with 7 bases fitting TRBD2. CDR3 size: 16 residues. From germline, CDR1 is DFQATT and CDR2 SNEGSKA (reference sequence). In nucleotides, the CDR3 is TGCAGTGCTAGTGCCGGGGGGACCCCTGGGTCCAACGTCCTGACTTTC. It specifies CSASAGGTPGSNVLTF.

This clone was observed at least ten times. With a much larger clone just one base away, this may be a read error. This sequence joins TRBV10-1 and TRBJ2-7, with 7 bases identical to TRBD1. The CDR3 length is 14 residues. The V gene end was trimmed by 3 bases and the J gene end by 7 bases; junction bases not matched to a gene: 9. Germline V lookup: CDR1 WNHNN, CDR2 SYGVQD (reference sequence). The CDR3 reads CASSDRQGAWEQYF. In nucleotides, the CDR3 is TGCGCCAGCAGTGACCGACAGGGAGCGTGGGAGCAGTACTTC.

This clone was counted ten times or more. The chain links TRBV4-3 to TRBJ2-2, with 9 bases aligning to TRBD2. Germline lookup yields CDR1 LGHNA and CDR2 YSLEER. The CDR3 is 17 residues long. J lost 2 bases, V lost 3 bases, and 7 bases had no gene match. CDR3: CASSHPTSGYNTGELFF. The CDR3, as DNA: TGCGCCAGCAGCCATCCAACTAGCGGGTATAACACCGGGGAGCTGTTTTTT.

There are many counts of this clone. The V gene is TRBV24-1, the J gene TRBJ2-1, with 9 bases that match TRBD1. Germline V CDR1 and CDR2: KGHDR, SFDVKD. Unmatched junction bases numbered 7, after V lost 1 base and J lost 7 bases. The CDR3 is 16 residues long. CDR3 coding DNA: TGTGCCACCAGTGATTTAGAGACAGGGGGGTCTAATGAGCAGTTCTTC. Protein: CATSDLETGGSNEQFF.

CDR3 loop: CASGWGASEQYF. For the CDR3, the DNA is TGTGCCAGCGGGTGGGGGGCCTCCGAGCAGTACTTC. This chain joins TRBV18 and TRBJ2-7; TRBD1 or TRBD2 may be the D gene (6 bases each). The CDR3 covers 12 residues. Deletions cut 8 bases from V and 6 bases from J, with 14 bases between. From germline, CDR1 is KGHSH and CDR2 LQKENI.

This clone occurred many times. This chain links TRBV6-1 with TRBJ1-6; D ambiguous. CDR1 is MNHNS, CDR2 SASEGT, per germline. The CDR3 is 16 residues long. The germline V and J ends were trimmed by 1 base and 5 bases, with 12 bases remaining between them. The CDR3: CASSEVAGKNNSPLHF. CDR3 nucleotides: TGTGCCAGCAGTGAAGTAGCCGGAAAGAATAATTCACCCCTCCACTTT.

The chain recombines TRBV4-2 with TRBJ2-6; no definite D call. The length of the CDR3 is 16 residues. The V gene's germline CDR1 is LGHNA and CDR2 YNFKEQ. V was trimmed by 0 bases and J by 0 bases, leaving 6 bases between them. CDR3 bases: TGTGCCAGCAGCCAAGATTGGGACTCTGGGGCCAACGTCCTGACTTTC. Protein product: CASSQDWDSGANVLTF.

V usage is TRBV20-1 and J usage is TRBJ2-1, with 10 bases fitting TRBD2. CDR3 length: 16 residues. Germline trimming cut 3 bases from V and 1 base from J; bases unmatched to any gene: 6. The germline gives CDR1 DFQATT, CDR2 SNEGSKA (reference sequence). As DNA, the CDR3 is TGCAGTGCTAGCGGACTAGCGGTTGAATCCTACAATGAGCAGTTCTTC. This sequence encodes CSASGLAVESYNEQFF.